One sample yielded the 3 T cell receptor beta chains listed below, sequenced in a study of T cell repertoires in cytomegalovirus infection. TCRdb ran MiXCR on the reads and lists one entry per CDR3 protein. This sample carries some 920,000 distinct CDR3 sequences, 30% to 40% of them seen once, and the ten largest clones take over 13%. The antigens for these receptors are not known. Sequences were derived from cultured CD8+ T cells from PBMCs, sampled from culture after CMV antigen stimulation. Receptor source: a human donor in good health (CMV status not recorded). Some clones in this sample may be carry-over from other donors' samples.

The V gene is TRBV11-2, the J gene TRBJ1-1, with TRBD1 matching over 8 bases. The CDR3 totals 17 residues. The J segment lost 1 base and the V segment lost 5 bases, leaving 12 bases of the junction unmatched. Germline V lookup: CDR1 SGHAT, CDR2 FQNNGV. The CDR3 loop reads CASSLWDRKRGNTEAFF. CDR3 coding DNA: TGTGCCAGCAGCCTATGGGACAGGAAAAGGGGGAACACTGAAGCTTTCTTT.

This clonotype was seen a handful of times. V is TRBV5-1 and J is TRBJ2-3; D gene unclear. The germline gives CDR1 SGHRS, CDR2 YFSETQ. Trimming cost V 0 bases and J 2 bases, with 13 bases left between them. The CDR3 runs to 16 residues. The CDR3 reads CASSLGDTLYTDTQYF. CDR3 nucleotide sequence: TGCGCCAGCAGCTTGGGTGACACCCTTTACACAGATACGCAGTATTTT. Filled out from reference TRBV5-1 and TRBJ2-3, the complete variable domain reads KAGVTQTPRYLIKTRGQQVTLSCSPISGHRSVSWYQQTPGQGLQFLFEYFSETQRNKGNFPGRFSGRQFSNSRSEMNVSTLELGDSALYLCASSLGDTLYTDTQYFGPGTRLTVL.

The chain recombines TRBV14 with TRBJ1-5; a possible D gene is TRBD1 (6 bases). Germline CDR1 and CDR2: SGHDN and FVKESK. V was trimmed by 4 bases and J by 7 bases, leaving 14 bases between them. The CDR3 runs to 14 residues. CDR3 nucleotide sequence: TGTGCCAGCAGCCGGGCAGGGGTAAGGCAGCCCCAGCATTTT. Amino acid sequence: CASSRAGVRQPQHF.